A selection of T cell receptor beta chains follows, all from one sample in a study of T cell responses to AZD1222 COVID-19 vaccine. TCRdb's table, derived via immunoSEQ multiplex PCR, lists solely in-frame clones and lacks some. The sample has tens of thousands of clones, 85% to 90% seen once. This specimen was peripheral blood, taken on day 0 of AZD1222 vaccination. The receptor source for this set is an adult in good health. CDR3s include the opening cysteine and the closing phenylalanine or tryptophan. A D gene is named only where the DNA matches it firmly. Only some rows state a clone size, as once, few, many or a class for expanded clones.

clone size: -; J gene: TRBJ1-5; V gene: TRBV5-5; D gene: TRBD1; CDR3 protein: CASSFWTGLNQPQHF; CDR3 DNA: TGTGCCAGCAGCTTTTGGACAGGACTTAATCAGCCCCAGCATTTT
clone size: -; J gene: TRBJ1-1; V gene: TRBV6-4; D gene: -; CDR3 protein: CASSQSPGGRNTEAFF; CDR3 DNA: TGTGCCAGCAGTCAGAGCCCCGGCGGTAGGAACACTGAAGCTTTCTTT
clone size: -; J gene: TRBJ2-7; V gene: TRBV11-2; D gene: TRBD1; CDR3 protein: CASSFQGDEQYF; CDR3 DNA: TGTGCCAGCAGCTTCCAGGGGGACGAGCAGTACTTC
clone size: -; J gene: TRBJ1-1; V gene: TRBV11-2; D gene: -; CDR3 protein: CASSRQRPGSGTEAFF; CDR3 DNA: TGTGCCAGCAGCCGACAGCGACCAGGGAGCGGCACTGAAGCTTTCTTT
clone size: -; J gene: TRBJ1-2; V gene: TRBV11-2; D gene: -; CDR3 protein: CASALTHHGGQGGYTF; CDR3 DNA: TGTGCCAGCGCTTTAACCCACCACGGGGGGCAGGGTGGCTACACCTTC
clone size: -; J gene: TRBJ2-7; V gene: TRBV28; D gene: TRBD1; CDR3 protein: CASSWDRDRNSYEQYF; CDR3 DNA: TGTGCCAGCAGTTGGGACCGGGACAGAAACTCCTACGAGCAGTACTTC
clone size: once; J gene: TRBJ1-2; V gene: TRBV9; D gene: TRBD1; CDR3 protein: CASSVRQGNYGYTF; CDR3 DNA: TGTGCCAGCAGCGTACGACAGGGAAACTATGGCTACACCTTC
clone size: -; J gene: TRBJ2-1; V gene: TRBV29-1; D gene: -; CDR3 protein: CSVEESSPRSYNEQFF; CDR3 DNA: TGCAGCGTTGAAGAATCCAGCCCCCGCTCCTACAATGAGCAGTTCTTC
clone size: -; J gene: TRBJ2-1; V gene: TRBV24-1; D gene: TRBD1; CDR3 protein: CATSDPTGDSYNEQFF; CDR3 DNA: TGTGCCACCAGTGATCCTACAGGGGACTCCTACAATGAGCAGTTCTTC
clone size: -; J gene: TRBJ2-2; V gene: TRBV4-1; D gene: TRBD2; CDR3 protein: CASSQDRQRGRVGELFF; CDR3 DNA: TGCGCCAGCAGCCAAGATCGCCAGCGGGGTAGGGTCGGGGAGCTGTTTTTT
clone size: -; J gene: TRBJ1-3; V gene: TRBV6-5; D gene: -; CDR3 protein: CASNGINKDTIYF; CDR3 DNA: TGTGCCAGCAACGGGATCAACAAGGACACCATATATTTT
clone size: -; J gene: TRBJ2-7; V gene: TRBV11-1; D gene: TRBD1; CDR3 protein: CASSSRDREVYEQYF; CDR3 DNA: TGTGCCAGCAGCTCCCGGGACAGGGAGGTCTACGAGCAGTACTTC
clone size: once; J gene: TRBJ1-1; V gene: TRBV11-2; D gene: -; CDR3 protein: CASSLIQGSEAFF; CDR3 DNA: TGTGCCAGCAGCCTAATCCAGGGGTCTGAAGCTTTCTTT
clone size: -; J gene: TRBJ2-5; V gene: TRBV27; D gene: TRBD1; CDR3 protein: CASSGTGVRETQYF; CDR3 DNA: TGTGCCAGCAGTGGGACAGGGGTCCGGGAGACCCAGTACTTC
clone size: -; J gene: TRBJ1-3; V gene: TRBV2; D gene: -; CDR3 protein: CASTPRDTIYF; CDR3 DNA: TGTGCCAGCACCCCCCGCGACACCATATATTTT
clone size: -; J gene: TRBJ1-5; V gene: TRBV12-5; D gene: -; CDR3 protein: CASSRIDNQPQHF; CDR3 DNA: TGTGCTAGTAGTAGGATAGATAATCAGCCCCAGCATTTT
clone size: -; J gene: TRBJ2-1; V gene: TRBV3-1/TRBV3-2; D gene: TRBD2; CDR3 protein: CASSQEGLALLAGEQFF; CDR3 DNA: TGTGCCAGCAGCCAGGAGGGACTAGCGCTCCTAGCTGGTGAGCAGTTCTTC
clone size: once; J gene: TRBJ2-7; V gene: TRBV19; D gene: -; CDR3 protein: CASSVRSEQYF; CDR3 DNA: TGTGCCAGTAGCGTCAGATCCGAGCAGTACTTC
clone size: -; J gene: TRBJ1-2; V gene: TRBV6-5; D gene: -; CDR3 protein: CASRPGTDYGYTF; CDR3 DNA: TGTGCCAGCAGACCCGGGACCGACTATGGCTACACCTTC
clone size: few; J gene: TRBJ2-2; V gene: TRBV6-5; D gene: -; CDR3 protein: CASSYSRGAATGELFF; CDR3 DNA: TGTGCCAGCAGTTACTCGAGAGGGGCTGCCACCGGGGAGCTGTTTTTT
clone size: -; J gene: TRBJ1-5; V gene: TRBV15; D gene: TRBD1; CDR3 protein: CATSRGTDYQPQHF; CDR3 DNA: TGTGCCACCAGCAGGGGGACAGACTATCAGCCCCAGCATTTT
clone size: -; J gene: TRBJ2-1; V gene: TRBV7-3; D gene: -; CDR3 protein: CASSSQGNSYNEQFF; CDR3 DNA: TGTGCCAGCAGCTCTCAGGGTAACTCCTACAATGAGCAGTTCTTC
clone size: -; J gene: TRBJ2-5; V gene: TRBV6-5; D gene: TRBD1; CDR3 protein: CATRQGAWETQYF; CDR3 DNA: TGTGCCACGAGACAGGGGGCATGGGAGACCCAGTACTTC
clone size: once; J gene: TRBJ1-2; V gene: TRBV5-8; D gene: -; CDR3 protein: CASSRTSVYGYTF; CDR3 DNA: TGTGCCAGCAGCCGGACGTCGGTCTATGGCTACACCTTC
clone size: -; J gene: TRBJ1-3; V gene: TRBV4-2; D gene: -; CDR3 protein: CASSPNQFSGNTIYF; CDR3 DNA: TGTGCCAGCAGCCCTAATCAGTTCTCTGGAAACACCATATATTTT
clone size: -; J gene: TRBJ2-3; V gene: TRBV3-1/TRBV3-2; D gene: -; CDR3 protein: CASSGSGRRTDTQYF; CDR3 DNA: TGTGCCAGCAGCGGAAGTGGGCGACGCACAGATACGCAGTATTTT